Listed below are T cell receptor beta chains from one sample, sequenced in a study of blood T cell repertoires in COVID-19. Some clones are missing from TCRdb's copy, which holds only in-frame ones; the method was immunoSEQ multiplex PCR. The top ten clones hold 13% to 15% of a sample with some 150,000 clones, roughly 84% of them seen once. The sample consisted of PBMCs or T cells enriched from blood (not recorded which). Receptors were obtained from a man in his fifties or sixties who had recovered from COVID-19. Both conserved end residues are part of each CDR3. D genes are given only for firm matches. Clone sizes are given selectively: once, few, many, or a class where the clone is expanded.

j_gene: TRBJ2-5; d_gene: TRBD2; abundance: -; v_gene: TRBV5-1; CDR3aa: CASSDSSGEETQYF; CDR3nt: TGCGCCAGCAGCGACTCTAGCGGAGAAGAGACCCAGTACTTC
j_gene: TRBJ2-4; d_gene: TRBD2; abundance: -; v_gene: TRBV19; CDR3aa: CASRLAGLAKNIQYF; CDR3nt: TGTGCCAGTAGGCTAGCGGGGTTAGCCAAAAACATTCAGTACTTC
j_gene: TRBJ1-6; d_gene: -; abundance: -; v_gene: TRBV30; CDR3aa: CAWSGRVAYNSPLHF; CDR3nt: TGTGCCTGGAGCGGGCGGGTTGCGTATAATTCACCCCTCCACTTT
j_gene: TRBJ2-1; d_gene: -; abundance: -; v_gene: TRBV28; CDR3aa: CATSRGNEQFF; CDR3nt: TGTGCCACCTCCCGGGGGAATGAGCAGTTCTTC
j_gene: TRBJ2-5; d_gene: -; abundance: -; v_gene: TRBV5-1; CDR3aa: CASSLLTQETQYF; CDR3nt: TGCGCCAGCAGCTTACTAACACAAGAGACCCAGTACTTC
j_gene: TRBJ1-1; d_gene: -; abundance: -; v_gene: TRBV6-1; CDR3aa: CASSERQLNTEAFF; CDR3nt: TGTGCCAGCAGTGAAAGACAGTTGAACACTGAAGCTTTCTTT
j_gene: TRBJ1-2; d_gene: -; abundance: once; v_gene: TRBV10-1; CDR3aa: CASSESQGRGYTF; CDR3nt: TGCGCCAGCAGTGAGTCGCAGGGCAGAGGCTACACCTTC
j_gene: TRBJ2-7; d_gene: TRBD1; abundance: once; v_gene: TRBV7-9; CDR3aa: CASSLIDPGTGREEQYF; CDR3nt: TGTGCCAGCAGCTTAATCGATCCCGGGACAGGGCGTGAAGAGCAGTACTTC
j_gene: TRBJ2-7; d_gene: -; abundance: -; v_gene: TRBV27; CDR3aa: CASSLQGNYEQYF; CDR3nt: TGTGCCAGCAGTTTACAGGGGAACTACGAGCAGTACTTC
j_gene: TRBJ1-5; d_gene: TRBD1; abundance: -; v_gene: TRBV28; CDR3aa: CASSKEGWTGGQPQHF; CDR3nt: TGTGCCAGCAGTAAGGAAGGCTGGACAGGGGGACAGCCCCAGCATTTT
j_gene: TRBJ2-3; d_gene: -; abundance: -; v_gene: TRBV18; CDR3aa: CASSPPQDTQYF; CDR3nt: TGTGCCAGCTCACCACCTCAAGATACGCAGTATTTT
j_gene: TRBJ2-7; d_gene: TRBD1; abundance: -; v_gene: TRBV7-9; CDR3aa: CASSLAGTGGDEQYF; CDR3nt: TGTGCCAGCAGCTTAGCCGGGACAGGGGGCGACGAGCAGTACTTC
j_gene: TRBJ2-5; d_gene: TRBD2; abundance: once; v_gene: TRBV28; CDR3aa: CASRGLAGGGTQYF; CDR3nt: TGTGCCAGCAGGGGACTAGCGGGGGGTGGGACCCAGTACTTC
j_gene: TRBJ1-1; d_gene: TRBD1; abundance: few; v_gene: TRBV14; CDR3aa: CASSRDSTPNTEAFF; CDR3nt: TGTGCCAGCAGCCGGGACAGTACGCCCAACACTGAAGCTTTCTTT
j_gene: TRBJ2-3; d_gene: -; abundance: -; v_gene: TRBV11-3; CDR3aa: CASSPEGLDTQYF; CDR3nt: TGTGCCAGCAGCCCCGAGGGCTTAGATACGCAGTATTTT
j_gene: TRBJ1-6; d_gene: TRBD1; abundance: once; v_gene: TRBV11-2; CDR3aa: CASSETKIQGDNSPLHF; CDR3nt: TGTGCCAGCAGCGAAACAAAAATTCAGGGGGATAATTCACCCCTCCACTTT
j_gene: TRBJ1-1; d_gene: TRBD1; abundance: -; v_gene: TRBV5-1; CDR3aa: CASSLYPRTGNNEAFF; CDR3nt: TGCGCCAGCAGCTTGTACCCGAGGACAGGCAATAATGAAGCTTTCTTT
j_gene: TRBJ2-3; d_gene: TRBD2; abundance: -; v_gene: TRBV2; CDR3aa: CARQTSGGAADTQYF; CDR3nt: TGTGCCAGGCAAACTAGCGGGGGGGCCGCAGATACGCAGTATTTT
j_gene: TRBJ1-5; d_gene: -; abundance: -; v_gene: TRBV28; CDR3aa: CASIPSGGSNQPQHF; CDR3nt: TGTGCCAGCATCCCCTCGGGGGGGTCAAATCAGCCCCAGCATTTT
j_gene: TRBJ2-1; d_gene: TRBD2; abundance: -; v_gene: TRBV5-4; CDR3aa: CASSQSSSGGYNEQFF; CDR3nt: TGTGCCAGCAGCCAGAGTAGTAGCGGGGGTTACAATGAGCAGTTCTTC
j_gene: TRBJ1-1; d_gene: -; abundance: -; v_gene: TRBV30; CDR3aa: CALKPGHLNTEAFF; CDR3nt: TGTGCCTTAAAACCGGGACACTTGAACACTGAAGCTTTCTTT
j_gene: TRBJ2-1; d_gene: -; abundance: -; v_gene: TRBV7-9; CDR3aa: CASSRTDNEQFF; CDR3nt: TGTGCCAGCAGCCGGACAGACAATGAGCAGTTCTTC